The 17 T cell receptor beta chains below come from one sample, sequenced in a study of glioma-infiltrating T cells. TCR alpha and beta CDR3 regions were amplified from RNA using iRepertoire nested multiplex PCR. One entry per CDR3 protein, called by TCRdb with MiXCR from the multiplex PCR reads. The sample has fewer than 110,000 distinct CDR3 sequences, around 29% seen once. The sample consisted of glioma tissue, nonneoplastic brain tissue, or PBMCs (not recorded which). These receptor sequences come from a human donor with low-grade glioma or glioblastoma, undergoing nonglioma brain surgery, or in good health (not recorded which).

Ten or more counts support this clonotype. The chain has TRBV20-1 and TRBJ1-1; the D gene is possibly TRBD1 (5 bases). The CDR3 loop spans 16 amino acids. Germline V lookup: CDR1 DFQATT, CDR2 SNEGSKA (reference sequence). Trimming took off 3 bases at V and 4 bases at J, with 21 bases between the two ends. The CDR3 DNA is TGCAGTGCTAGCCAAGGGTCCGGGGCGGGAGGCACTGAAGCTTTCTTT. Its protein product is CSASQGSGAGGTEAFF.

For this clonotype: It may be a read error: a sequence one base away is much more abundant. The chain is built from TRBV28 and TRBJ1-1; D remains ambiguous. V lost 3 bases to trimming and J lost 2 bases, with 10 bases between them. Germline CDR1 MDHEN, CDR2 SYDVKM. There are 14 residues in the CDR3. The CDR3 is CASSFSRTNTEAFF. The CDR3 DNA follows: TGTGCCAGCAGTTTTTCCCGGACCAACACTGAAGCTTTCTTT.

This clonotype was found a few times. The V and J genes are TRBV6-1 and TRBJ2-4; D not resolved. This CDR3 is 11 amino acids long. Deletions cut 11 bases from V and 11 bases from J, with 16 bases between. CDR1 MNHNS and CDR2 SASEGT come from the germline V gene. CDR3 in DNA: TGTGCCGGCACCTCTACCGAAGTTCAGTACTTC. The encoded protein is CAGTSTEVQYF.

Comment on this clonotype: Being one base from a much bigger clone, this may be a read error. The rearrangement joins TRBV7-2 to TRBJ1-5; D is undetermined. V was pared by 1 base and J by 6 bases, with 7 bases between. This CDR3 has 13 amino acids. CDR1 SGHTA and CDR2 FQGNSA come from the germline V gene. In DNA form, the CDR3 reads TGTACCAGCAGCTTAGGATTGGGTCAGCCCCAGCATTTT. It is translated as CTSSLGLGQPQHF.

This clonotype was seen many times. The rearrangement joins TRBV19 to TRBJ2-7; maybe TRBD1 (5 bases). The V end lost 5 bases, the J end lost 6 bases, and 14 bases lay between the germline ends. Germline V CDR1 and CDR2: LNHDA, SQIVND (reference sequence). CDR3 size: 13 residues. The CDR3 sequence is CASSPNMGLEQYF. For the CDR3, the DNA is TGTGCCAGTAGTCCCAATATGGGGCTCGAGCAGTACTTC.

Worth noting for this clonotype: This may stem from a read error, because a much larger clone lies one nucleotide away. V usage is TRBV6-1 and J usage is TRBJ1-6, with TRBD1 matching over 10 bases. Looked up from germline, CDR1 is MNHNS and CDR2 is SASEGT. CDR3 length equals 14 residues. The V gene end was trimmed by 6 bases and the J gene end by 7 bases; junction bases not matched to a gene: 3. The CDR3 DNA reads as TGTGCCAGCAGAGGACAGGGGGAAAATTCACCCCTCCACTTT. Protein: CASRGQGENSPLHF.

This clonotype was counted many times. The chain combines TRBV6-1 with TRBJ2-1; 10 nucleotides align to TRBD2. Unmatched junction bases numbered 9, after V lost 6 bases and J lost 7 bases. The CDR3 spans 15 residues. Germline lookup yields CDR1 MNHNS and CDR2 SASEGT. The CDR3 sequence is CASRGAGGPGNEQFF. In nucleotides, the CDR3 is TGTGCCAGCAGAGGAGCGGGGGGGCCGGGTAATGAGCAGTTCTTC.

This clonotype was detected only a few times. The chain links TRBV5-5 to TRBJ2-3; TRBD1 matches 9 bases. Germline-derived CDR1 and CDR2 are SGHKS and YYEKEE (reference sequence). V shed 4 bases, J shed 1 base, and the junction held 4 bases outside the gene matches. This CDR3 region has 15 residues. The CDR3: CASSMGQGGTDTQYF. DNA of the CDR3: TGTGCCAGCAGCATGGGACAGGGAGGCACAGATACGCAGTATTTT. The complete variable domain, with remaining parts taken from reference TRBV5-5 and TRBJ2-3, reads DAGVTQSPTHLIKTRGQQVTLRCSPISGHKSVSWYQQVLGQGPQFIFQYYEKEERGRGNFPDRFSARQFPNYSSELNVNALLLGDSALYLCASSMGQGGTDTQYFGPGTRLTVL.

About this clonotype itself: A clone one base away is much larger, so this may be a read error. The gene calls are TRBV6-5 and TRBJ1-1; D not resolved. The germline V gene encodes CDR1 MNHEY and CDR2 SVGAGI. The CDR3 is 15 residues long. The CDR3 protein is CASSLSFGENTKAFF. The CDR3 bases are TGTGCCAGCAGTTTATCCTTCGGAGAGAACACTAAAGCTTTCTTT.

This clonotype has a count of ten or more. Sequence at one end of the junction differs from germline and may be a read error. The chain has TRBV25-1 and TRBJ2-5, with TRBD2 matching 9 bases. The CDR3 contains 16 residues. Per the germline V gene, CDR1 is MGHDK and CDR2 is SYGVNS. The CDR3 is CTSSELEVAGVETQYF. The CDR3 DNA follows: TGTACCAGCAGTGAACTCGAGGTAGCGGGGGTGGAGACCCAGTACTTC. The variable domain in full, completed from reference TRBV25-1 and TRBJ2-5, reads EADIYQTPRYLVIGTGKKITLECSQTMGHDKMYWYQQDPGMELHLIHYSYGVNSTEKGDLSSESTVSRIRTEHFPLTLESARPSHTSQYLCTSSELEVAGVETQYFGPGTRLLVL.

This clonotype was observed a few times. J is TRBJ1-5 and V is TRBV18, with D tentatively TRBD1 (5 bases). V lost 3 bases to trimming and J lost 5 bases, with 5 bases between them. This CDR3 comprises 12 residues. CDR1 KGHSH and CDR2 LQKENI come from the germline V gene. CDR3 in amino acids: CASSPTDQPQHF. Written as DNA, the CDR3 is TGTGCCAGCTCACCGACAGATCAGCCCCAGCATTTT.

This clonotype was picked up many times. V gene TRBV15 combines with J gene TRBJ2-5; D is possibly TRBD1 (5 bases). Per the germline V gene, CDR1 is LNHNV and CDR2 is YYDKDF (reference sequence). This CDR3 spans 15 amino acids. Trimming took 0 bases from V and 5 from J, leaving 13 bases between them. The CDR3 DNA sequence: TGTGCCACCAGCAGAGAGGGCAGGGCAGGGGAGACCCAGTACTTC. It yields the protein CATSREGRAGETQYF.

As for this clonotype: Possible read error: a much larger clone is one base away. The rearrangement links TRBV4-2 to TRBJ2-3; D gene uncertain. CDR1 LGHNA and CDR2 YNFKEQ come from the germline V gene. The CDR3 totals 14 residues. The CDR3 here is CASRQDRHADTQYF. CDR3 in DNA: TGTGCCAGCAGACAAGATAGACATGCAGATACGCAGTATTTT.

By share, this clonotype counts as medium-sized. CDR3 nucleotides: TGTGCCAGCAGCCCGCAGGGGTACCCTGAAGCTTTCTTT. Translating it yields CASSPQGYPEAFF. The chain uses TRBV6-1 and TRBJ1-1; tentatively, D is TRBD1 (6 bases). Looked up from germline, CDR1 is MNHNS and CDR2 is SASEGT. V shed 6 bases and J shed 6 bases, with 14 bases lying between them. CDR3 length: 13 residues.

The sample holds many counts of this clonotype. The genes are TRBV12-3 or TRBV12-4 and TRBJ1-1; unclear D gene. The length of the CDR3 is 12 residues. V was trimmed by 8 bases and J by 0 bases, leaving 7 bases between them. The CDR3: CASGLMNTEAFF. CDR3 nucleotides: TGTGCCAGCGGACTTATGAACACTGAAGCTTTCTTT.

This clonotype was seen more than once but under ten times. This chain connects TRBV3-1 to TRBJ1-2; D is unclear. The germline V and J ends were trimmed by 0 bases and 4 bases, with 15 bases remaining between them. The CDR3 totals 16 residues. In germline, CDR1 is LGHDT, CDR2 YNNKEL (reference sequence). In nucleotides, the CDR3 is TGTGCCAGCAGCCAAGATTTAGCCGCCCGGATCTATGGCTACACCTTC. This codes for CASSQDLAARIYGYTF.

This clonotype was observed at least ten times. This rearrangement joins TRBV27 to TRBJ1-2; D is uncertain. The CDR3 covers 13 residues. The germline V and J ends were trimmed by 7 bases and 0 bases, with 9 bases remaining between them. Germline assignment: CDR1 MNHEY and CDR2 SMNVEV (reference sequence). This CDR3 reads CASKFATNYGYTF. In DNA form, the CDR3 reads TGTGCCAGCAAATTTGCCACTAACTATGGCTACACCTTC.